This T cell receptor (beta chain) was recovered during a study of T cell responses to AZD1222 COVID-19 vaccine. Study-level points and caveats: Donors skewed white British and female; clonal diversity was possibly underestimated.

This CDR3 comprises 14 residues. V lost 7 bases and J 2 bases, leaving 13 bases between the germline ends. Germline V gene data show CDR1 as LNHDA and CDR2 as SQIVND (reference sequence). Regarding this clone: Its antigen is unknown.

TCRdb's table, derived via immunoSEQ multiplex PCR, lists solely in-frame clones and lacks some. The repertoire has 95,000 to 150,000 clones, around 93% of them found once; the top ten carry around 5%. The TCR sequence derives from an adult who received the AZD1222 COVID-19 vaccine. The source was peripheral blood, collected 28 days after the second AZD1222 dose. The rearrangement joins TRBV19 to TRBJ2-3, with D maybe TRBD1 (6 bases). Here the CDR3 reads CASKGQLNTDTQYF. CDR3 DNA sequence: TGTGCCAGTAAAGGACAGCTAAACACAGATACGCAGTATTTT.